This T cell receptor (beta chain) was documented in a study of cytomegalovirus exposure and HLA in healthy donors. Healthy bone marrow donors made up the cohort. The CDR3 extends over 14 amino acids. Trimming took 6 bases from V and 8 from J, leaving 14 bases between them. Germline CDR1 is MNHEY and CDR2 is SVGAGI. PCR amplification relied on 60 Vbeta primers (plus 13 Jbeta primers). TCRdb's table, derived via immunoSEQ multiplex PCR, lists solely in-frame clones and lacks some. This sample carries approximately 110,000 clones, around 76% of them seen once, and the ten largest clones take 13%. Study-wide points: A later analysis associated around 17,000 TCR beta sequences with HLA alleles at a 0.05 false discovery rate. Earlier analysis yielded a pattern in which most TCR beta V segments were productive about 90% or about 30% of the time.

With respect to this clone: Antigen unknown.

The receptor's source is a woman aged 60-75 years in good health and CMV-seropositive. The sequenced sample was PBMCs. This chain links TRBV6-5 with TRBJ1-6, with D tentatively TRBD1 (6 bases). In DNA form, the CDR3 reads TGTGCCAGCAGCCCCGGGACACATTATTCACCCCTCCACTTT. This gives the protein CASSPGTHYSPLHF.